This TCR beta chain emerged from a study of human T cells and chemical hapten exposure. Overall study context: From small differences in pooled library volume came most of the variation in per-sample TCR yields. Study-wide results and caveats: No alteration of TCRs above 1 in 1000 frequency was seen with DPC sensitization.

Time point given: healthy volunteer bleed at 2 weeks. The starting material, unfractionated whole blood, was used for total RNA extraction. As the library was built, unique molecular identifiers were attached to individual cDNA molecules. Authors' methods: Counts of TCRs in each sample centred on a median of about 95,000 and extended from approximately 25,000 to 650,000. TCRdb reprocessed the RACE reads via MiXCR and lists one record per CDR3 protein. None of the V and J calls come from the authors' own analysis; TCRdb made them. The sample yields 49,000 or so distinct CDR3 sequences, 3.5% to 4.5% seen once. This clonotype occurred many times. Antigen specificity is unknown. The CDR3 length is 18 residues. V dropped 6 bases and J dropped 4; count of bases not matched to a gene: 11. CDR1 and CDR2 from the germline V gene are MNHEY and SVGAGI.

Sample: whole blood. The source is a human donor in good health. Some clones in this sample may be carry-over from other donors' samples. The chain combines TRBV6-5 with TRBJ2-2; 13 bases match TRBD2. The CDR3 loop reads CASSSLVGLAGSTGELFF. CDR3 coding DNA: TGTGCCAGCAGCTCTCTAGTGGGACTAGCGGGATCCACCGGGGAGCTGTTTTTT.